This T cell receptor (beta chain) was found in a study of human T cells and chemical hapten exposure. Time point: healthy volunteer bleed at 2 weeks. It was from unfractionated whole blood that total RNA was extracted. Germline values: CDR1 LGHDT, CDR2 YNNKEL (reference sequence). The CDR3 is made up of 16 amino acids. V lost 1 base, J lost 3 bases, and 4 bases stayed unmatched. One entry per CDR3 protein results from TCRdb running MiXCR on the RACE reads. This table has about 130,000 distinct CDR3 sequences, about 9% appearing once. This clonotype was recorded a few times. The chain has TRBV3-1 and TRBJ2-7; 12 nucleotides agree with TRBD2. The source of this sequence is a male donor in good health. Some clones in this sample may be carry-over from other donors' samples. The sequenced sample was whole blood. The CDR3 sequence: CASSQVTSGSIYEQYF. Here the CDR3 DNA reads TGTGCCAGCAGCCAAGTGACTAGCGGGAGTATCTACGAGCAGTACTTC.